In its sample, the clone carrying this TCR beta chain was seen a few times. Germline V gene sequence: CDR1 SGHVS, CDR2 FQNEAQ. The CDR3 extends over 15 amino acids. With 1 base removed from V and 4 bases from J, the gap between germline ends came to 12 bases. These data belong to a study of T-cell reconstitution after alpha-beta-depleted transplantation in children. A TCRbeta library incorporating unique molecular identifiers was prepared. TCRdb itself ran the PCR reads through MiXCR, one entry per CDR3 protein. This sample has roughly 250,000 distinct CDR3 sequences, with just under 8.5% found just once.

The chain couples TRBV7-8 to TRBJ2-3; the D gene is possibly TRBD1 (5 bases). The sample was PBMCs, mostly from graft donor cells, taken 180 days after TCRalphabeta/CD19-depleted stem cell transplant. This receptor was identified in a male patient under 18 who had a stem cell transplant for acute lymphoblastic leukemia, so the T cells may come from the graft donor. The CDR3 here is CASSLELGQADTQYF. CDR3 in DNA: TGTGCCAGCAGCTTAGAGCTGGGGCAGGCAGATACGCAGTATTTT.